Included here is one TCR beta chain sequence, with context. Its antigen is currently unknown. The data were produced by immunoSEQ multiplex PCR, yet TCRdb's version contains in-frame clones alone and is incomplete. Among 52,000 or so clones listed, roughly 54% were seen once. This record comes from a study of cytotoxic CD8 clonotypes in ibrutinib-treated CLL. Study observations and caveats: While tracking circulating CD8+ T-cell counts, baseline clonality exceeded that of age-matched healthy donors.

This CDR3 spans 15 amino acids. CDR1 is LGHNA, CDR2 YNFKEQ, per germline. The V gene lost 0 bases and the J gene lost 3 bases, with 12 bases spanning the gap. The sequencing here drew on PBMCs, taken at disease progression, from a patient treated with ibrutinib. The receptor was derived from a human donor with chronic lymphocytic leukemia. V gene TRBV4-2 combines with J gene TRBJ2-7; TRBD2 is a possible D gene (6 bases). The CDR3 here is CASSQDIGGNYEQYF. CDR3 in DNA: TGTGCCAGCAGCCAAGATATCGGGGGAAACTACGAGCAGTACTTC.